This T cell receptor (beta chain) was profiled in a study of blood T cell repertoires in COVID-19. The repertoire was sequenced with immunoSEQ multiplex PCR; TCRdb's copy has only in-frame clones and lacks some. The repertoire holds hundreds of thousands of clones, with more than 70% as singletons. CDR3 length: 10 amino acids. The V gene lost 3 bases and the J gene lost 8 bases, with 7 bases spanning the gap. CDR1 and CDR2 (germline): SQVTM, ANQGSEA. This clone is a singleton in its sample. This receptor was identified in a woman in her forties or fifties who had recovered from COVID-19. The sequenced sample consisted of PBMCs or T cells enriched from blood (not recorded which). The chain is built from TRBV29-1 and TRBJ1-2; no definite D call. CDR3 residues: CSVDRRGYTF. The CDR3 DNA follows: TGCAGCGTTGACAGGAGGGGCTACACCTTC. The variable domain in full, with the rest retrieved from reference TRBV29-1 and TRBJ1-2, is SAVISQKPSRDICQRGTSLTIQCQVDSQVTMMFWYRQQPGQSLTLIATANQGSEATYESGFVIDKFPISRPNLTFSTLTVSNMSPEDSSIYLCSVDRRGYTFGSGTRLTVV.